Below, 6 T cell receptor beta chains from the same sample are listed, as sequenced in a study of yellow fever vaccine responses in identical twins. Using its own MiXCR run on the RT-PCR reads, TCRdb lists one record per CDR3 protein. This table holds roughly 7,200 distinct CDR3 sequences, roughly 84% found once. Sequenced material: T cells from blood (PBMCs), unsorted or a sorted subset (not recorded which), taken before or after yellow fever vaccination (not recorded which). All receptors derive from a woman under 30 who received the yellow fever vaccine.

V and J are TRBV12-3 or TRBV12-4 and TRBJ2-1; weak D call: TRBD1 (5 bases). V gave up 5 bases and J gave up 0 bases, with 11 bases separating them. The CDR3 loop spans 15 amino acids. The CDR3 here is CASSPDISSYNEQFF. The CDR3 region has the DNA TGTGCCAGCAGTCCGGACATTAGCTCCTACAATGAGCAGTTCTTC.

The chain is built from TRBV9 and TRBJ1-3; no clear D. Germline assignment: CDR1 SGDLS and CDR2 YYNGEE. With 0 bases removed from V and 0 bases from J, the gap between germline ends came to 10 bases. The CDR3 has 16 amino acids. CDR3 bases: TGTGCCAGCAGCGTAGCGGTCGGAAGCTCTGGAAACACCATATATTTT. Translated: CASSVAVGSSGNTIYF.

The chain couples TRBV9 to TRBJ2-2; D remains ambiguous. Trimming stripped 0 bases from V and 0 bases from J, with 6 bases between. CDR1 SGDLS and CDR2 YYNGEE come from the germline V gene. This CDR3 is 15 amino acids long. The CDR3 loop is CASSVAKTNTGELFF. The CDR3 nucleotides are TGTGCCAGCAGCGTAGCTAAAACGAACACCGGGGAGCTGTTTTTT.

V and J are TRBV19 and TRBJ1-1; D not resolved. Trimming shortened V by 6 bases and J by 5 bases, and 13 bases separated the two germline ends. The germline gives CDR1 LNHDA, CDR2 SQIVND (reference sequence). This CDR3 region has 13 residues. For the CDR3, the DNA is TGTGCCAGTAGCTTTTATCCGGGGACTGAAGCTTTCTTT. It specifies CASSFYPGTEAFF.

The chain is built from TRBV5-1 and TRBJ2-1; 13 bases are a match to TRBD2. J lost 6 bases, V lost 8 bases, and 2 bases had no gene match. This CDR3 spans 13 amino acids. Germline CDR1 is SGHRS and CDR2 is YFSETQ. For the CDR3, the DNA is TGCGCCAGGACTAGCGGGAGGAGCAATGAGCAGTTCTTC. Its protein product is CARTSGRSNEQFF.

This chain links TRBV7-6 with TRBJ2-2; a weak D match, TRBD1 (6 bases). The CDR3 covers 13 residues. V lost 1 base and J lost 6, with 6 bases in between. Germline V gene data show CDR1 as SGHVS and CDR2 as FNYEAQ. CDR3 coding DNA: TGTGCCAGCAGCTTAGGGACAGCCGGGGAGCTGTTTTTT. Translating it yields CASSLGTAGELFF.